The 7 T cell receptor beta chains reported below all come from one sample, sequenced in a study of cytomegalovirus exposure and HLA in healthy donors. 13 Jbeta primers and 60 Vbeta primers were used for the PCR. TCRdb's copy holds only in-frame clones and misses some; the assay was immunoSEQ multiplex PCR. The sample lists around 180,000 clones; approximately 71% were seen once. Sequences were obtained from PBMCs. These TCRs come from a girl aged 5-17 years in good health and CMV-seronegative.

CDR3 sequence reads: CSAKTEYEQYF. The CDR3 bases are TGCAGTGCGAAGACAGAATACGAGCAGTACTTC. This rearrangement joins TRBV20-1 to TRBJ2-7, with D possibly matching TRBD1 (5 bases). V was cut by 6 bases and J by 4 bases, with 10 bases left in between. The CDR3 is 11 residues long. The germline gives CDR1 DFQATT, CDR2 SNEGSKA (reference sequence).

This chain connects TRBV7-9 to TRBJ2-7; D is perhaps TRBD1 (5 bases). Trimming took off 3 bases at V and 2 bases at J, with 17 bases between the two ends. Germline CDR1 SEHNR, CDR2 FQNEAQ (reference sequence). The CDR3 is made up of 16 amino acids. CDR3 nucleotides: TGTGCCAGCAGCTTTTCGGTCCAGGGTGGCACCTACGAGCAGTACTTC. It codes for CASSFSVQGGTYEQYF.

V gene TRBV6-6 combines with J gene TRBJ2-3; TRBD2 matches 13 bases. With 8 bases clipped from V and 5 bases from J, the junction kept 7 bases outside the gene matches. The CDR3 spans 15 residues. From germline, CDR1 is MNHNY and CDR2 SVGAGI (reference sequence). The CDR3 bases are TGTGCCAGCGAACTAGCGGGGGGGACGGGAGATACGCAGTATTTT. Translation gives CASELAGGTGDTQYF.

The CDR3 here is CASRPSSGAYNEQFF. CDR3 coding DNA: TGTGCCAGCAGACCTTCTAGCGGGGCCTACAATGAGCAGTTCTTC. The chain recombines TRBV9 with TRBJ2-1; 9 nucleotides line up with TRBD2. Germline lookup yields CDR1 SGDLS and CDR2 YYNGEE. The CDR3 length is 15 residues. The ends lost 5 bases at V and 2 bases at J; junction bases unmatched: 5.

This chain connects TRBV27 to TRBJ2-3; 10 positions agree with TRBD2. Trimming removed 2 bases from V and 2 bases from J; junction bases left unmatched: 1. This CDR3 has 15 residues. In germline, CDR1 is MNHEY, CDR2 SMNVEV (reference sequence). CDR3 nucleotides: TGTGCCAGCAGTTTAACTAGCGGGGCCACAGATACGCAGTATTTT. Encoded protein: CASSLTSGATDTQYF.

This clone showed up just once. This rearrangement joins TRBV2 to TRBJ1-6, with D possibly TRBD1 on 6 matching bases. This CDR3 spans 14 amino acids. CDR1 is SNHLY, CDR2 FYNNEI, per germline. Trimming stripped 0 bases from V and 10 bases from J, with 10 bases between. DNA of the CDR3: TGTGCCAGCAGTGAAGCATACAGGGACTCACCCCTCCACTTT. This encodes CASSEAYRDSPLHF. The whole variable domain, remainder taken from reference TRBV2 and TRBJ1-6, is EPEVTQTPSHQVTQMGQEVILRCVPISNHLYFYWYRQILGQKVEFLVSFYNNEISEKSEIFDDQFSVERPDGSNFTLKIRSTKLEDSAMYFCASSEAYRDSPLHFGNGTRLTVT.

Here the CDR3 DNA reads TGTGCCAGCAGCTTCAGGGGGCGAAGCAATCAGCCCCAGCATTTT. Translated: CASSFRGRSNQPQHF. The gene calls are TRBV7-2 and TRBJ1-5; 8 nucleotides align to TRBD1. The germline gives CDR1 SGHTA, CDR2 FQGNSA. V lost 3 bases to trimming and J lost 1 base; unmatched junction nucleotides: 2. The CDR3 sequence is 15 residues long.